This T cell receptor beta chain was obtained from a study of cytomegalovirus exposure and HLA in healthy donors. Study as a whole: T cells numbering about 180 million yielded some 100 million unique TCR beta sequences in an earlier analysis. Overall study results and limits: The study labeled fewer than 200 TCR beta chains cytomegalovirus-associated. Specificity of three CMV-associated chains for CMV antigens was verified in vitro. A later analysis found TCR association rates differed by HLA locus, highest for DRB1 and lowest for HLA-C.

PCR employed 60 Vbeta and 13 Jbeta primers. Here immunoSEQ multiplex PCR was the method, and the copy in TCRdb shows in-frame clones only, minus some. In the table there are roughly 150,000 clones, roughly 73% of which are singletons. A remark on this clone: The target antigen is unknown.

The CDR3 contains 15 residues. V lost 5 bases and J lost 9; bases outside the gene matches: 13. Germline assignment: CDR1 SNHLY and CDR2 FYNNEI. The genes are TRBV2 and TRBJ2-1, with TRBD2 matching 7 bases. The sample comprised PBMCs. This receptor was taken from a man younger than 35 in good health and CMV-seropositive. In nucleotides, the CDR3 is TGTGCCAGCAGTCCCCCTGGCGGGAGAGTGGGTGAGCAGTTCTTC. Translation: CASSPPGGRVGEQFF.